The 5 T cell receptor beta chains below all came from one sample that was sequenced in a study of CD8 T cells in Susac syndrome. When the RNA was reverse transcribed, random hexamers were used with an input of about 0.5 to 1 ug. TCRdb ran MiXCR on the immunoSEQ multiplex PCR reads and lists one entry per CDR3 protein. The table lists more than 100,000 distinct CDR3 sequences, 65% to 90% of them singletons, with around 0.51% in the top ten. The sequencing input was CD8+ T cells from PBMCs. The receptor source for this set is a human donor with multiple sclerosis.

The chain couples TRBV28 to TRBJ2-7; no clear D. The CDR3 has 14 residues. The V and J ends lost 3 bases and 2 bases respectively, with 11 bases between them. Germline CDR1 MDHEN, CDR2 SYDVKM. In DNA, the CDR3 is TGTGCCAGCAGTTTTGGCAAAGGGACCTACGAGCAGTACTTC. This gives the protein CASSFGKGTYEQYF.

V usage is TRBV19 and J usage is TRBJ1-2; D is perhaps TRBD1 (5 bases). V gave up 0 bases and J gave up 6 bases, with 14 bases separating them. The CDR3 is made up of 15 amino acids. Germline V gene lookup returns CDR1 LNHDA and CDR2 SQIVND (reference sequence). The CDR3 coding sequence is TGTGCCAGTAGTATAGATCAATGGGGCGTTAATGGCTACACCTTC. Translation: CASSIDQWGVNGYTF.

The chain combines TRBV19 with TRBJ1-5, with no clear D. Germline lookup yields CDR1 LNHDA and CDR2 SQIVND (reference sequence). This CDR3 is 13 amino acids long. V lost 4 bases, J lost 5 bases, and 9 bases lay in between. The CDR3 loop reads CASSTRFDQPQHF. The CDR3 DNA reads TGTGCCAGTAGTACCCGTTTTGATCAGCCCCAGCATTTT.

The chain employs TRBV20-1 and TRBJ2-7, with 10 bases matching TRBD2. This CDR3 has 15 residues. V gave up 0 bases and J gave up 0 bases; unmatched junction bases: 2. CDR1 DFQATT and CDR2 SNEGSKA come from the germline V gene (reference sequence). In nucleotides, the CDR3 is TGCAGTGCTAGAGAACTAGCGGGGTACTCCTACGAGCAGTACTTC. Residues: CSARELAGYSYEQYF.

V is TRBV15 and J is TRBJ2-6; D possibly corresponds to TRBD1 (5 bases). CDR1 and CDR2 (germline): LNHNV, YYDKDF (reference sequence). The CDR3 has 15 residues. V dropped 3 bases and J dropped 2 bases, with 8 bases sitting between them. CDR3 residues: CATSSRVTGANVLTF. In nucleotides, the CDR3 is TGTGCCACCAGCAGCAGGGTGACTGGGGCCAACGTCCTGACTTTC. Supplemented by reference TRBV15 and TRBJ2-6, the full variable domain reads DAMVIQNPRYQVTQFGKPVTLSCSQTLNHNVMYWYQQKSSQAPKLLFHYYDKDFNNEADTPDNFQSRRPNTSFCFLDIRSPGLGDTAMYLCATSSRVTGANVLTFGAGSRLTVL.